This TCR beta chain originates from a study of CD8+ T cells in alopecia areata. Study details: Severity scores in treated patients reflected the percentage of scalp affected. Study-wide points: Sharing of TCR sequences between patients (possibly for HLA-related reasons) was less clear than in mice.

The CDR3 consists of 13 residues. V was shortened by 5 bases and J by 5 bases, with 13 bases between the two germline ends. CDR1 and CDR2 (germline): SQVTM, ANQGSEA. In the case of this clone: The antigen is undetermined.

Following RNA extraction, reverse transcription yielded cDNA that acted as the sequencing template. This table comes from immunoSEQ multiplex PCR, and its TCRdb copy is limited to in-frame clones, with some not included. This sample yields under 350,000 clones, of which about three fifths are seen a single time; roughly 1.8% belongs to the top ten. Regarding treatment: oral pan-JAK inhibitor, 5-10 mg twice daily. The sequenced sample was CD4+ T cells sorted from blood, obtained at week 24, from a patient treated with tofacitinib. The origin of this receptor is a human donor with alopecia areata. V is TRBV29-1 and J is TRBJ1-3; tentatively, D is TRBD1 (5 bases). The CDR3 region is CSVQGQVRNTIYF. CDR3 DNA: TGCAGCGTTCAGGGTCAGGTCCGAAACACCATATATTTT.